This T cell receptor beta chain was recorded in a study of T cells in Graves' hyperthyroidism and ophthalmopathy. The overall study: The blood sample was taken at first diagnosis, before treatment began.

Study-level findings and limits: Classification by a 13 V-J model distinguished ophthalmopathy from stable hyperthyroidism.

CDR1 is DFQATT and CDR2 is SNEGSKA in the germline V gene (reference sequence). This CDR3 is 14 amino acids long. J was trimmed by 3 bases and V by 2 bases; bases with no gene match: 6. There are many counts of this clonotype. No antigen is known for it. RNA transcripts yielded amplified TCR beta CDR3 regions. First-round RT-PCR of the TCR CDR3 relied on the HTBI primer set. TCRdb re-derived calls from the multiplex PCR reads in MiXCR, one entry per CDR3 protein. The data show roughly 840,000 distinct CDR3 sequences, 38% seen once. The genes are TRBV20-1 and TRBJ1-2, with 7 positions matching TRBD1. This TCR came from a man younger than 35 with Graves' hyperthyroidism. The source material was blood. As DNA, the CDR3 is TGCAGTGCTAGAACGACAACAGGGGACTATGGCTACACCTTC. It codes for CSARTTTGDYGYTF.